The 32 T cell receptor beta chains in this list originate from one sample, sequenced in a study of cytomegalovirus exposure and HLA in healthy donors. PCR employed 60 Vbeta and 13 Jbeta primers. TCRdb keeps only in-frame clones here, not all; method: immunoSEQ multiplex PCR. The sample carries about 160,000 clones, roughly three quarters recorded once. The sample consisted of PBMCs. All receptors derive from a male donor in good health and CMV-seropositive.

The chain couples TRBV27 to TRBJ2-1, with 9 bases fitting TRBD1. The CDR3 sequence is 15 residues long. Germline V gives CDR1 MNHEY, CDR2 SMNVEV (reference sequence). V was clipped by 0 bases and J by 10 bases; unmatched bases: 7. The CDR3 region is CASSLSRNRGREQFF. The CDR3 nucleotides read TGTGCCAGCAGTTTATCTCGAAACAGGGGGCGGGAGCAGTTCTTC.

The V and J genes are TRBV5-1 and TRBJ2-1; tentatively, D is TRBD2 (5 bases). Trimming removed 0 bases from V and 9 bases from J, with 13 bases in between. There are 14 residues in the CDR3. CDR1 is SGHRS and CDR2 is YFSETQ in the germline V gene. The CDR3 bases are TGCGCCAGCAGCTTGGCCGGACCCGAGGGTGAGCAGTTCTTC. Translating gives CASSLAGPEGEQFF.

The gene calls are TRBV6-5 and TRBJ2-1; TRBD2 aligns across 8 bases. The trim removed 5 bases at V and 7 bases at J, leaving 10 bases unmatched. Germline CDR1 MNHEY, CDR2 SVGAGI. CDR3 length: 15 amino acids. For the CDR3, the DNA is TGTGCCAGCAGTAACCCACCGGGGGGGCCGAATGAGCAGTTCTTC. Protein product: CASSNPPGGPNEQFF.

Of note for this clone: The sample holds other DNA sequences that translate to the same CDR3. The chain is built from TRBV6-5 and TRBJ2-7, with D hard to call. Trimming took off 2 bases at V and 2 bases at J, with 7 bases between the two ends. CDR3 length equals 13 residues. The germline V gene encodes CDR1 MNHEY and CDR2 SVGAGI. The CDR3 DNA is TGTGCCAGCAGTTACGGCCTTACCTACGAGCAGTACTTC. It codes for CASSYGLTYEQYF.

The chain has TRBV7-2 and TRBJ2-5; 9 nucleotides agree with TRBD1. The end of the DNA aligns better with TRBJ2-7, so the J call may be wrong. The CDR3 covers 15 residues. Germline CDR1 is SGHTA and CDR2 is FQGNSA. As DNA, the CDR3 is TGTGCCAGCAGCTTAGTCGGGGACAGGGCTTACGAGCAGTACTTC. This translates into CASSLVGDRAYEQYF.

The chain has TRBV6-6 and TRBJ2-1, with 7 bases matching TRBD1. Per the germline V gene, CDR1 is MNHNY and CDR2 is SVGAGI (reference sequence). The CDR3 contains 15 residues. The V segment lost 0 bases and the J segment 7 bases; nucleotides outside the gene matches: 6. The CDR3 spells CASSYSPGGSNEQFF. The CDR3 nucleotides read TGTGCCAGCAGTTACTCGCCAGGGGGATCGAATGAGCAGTTCTTC.

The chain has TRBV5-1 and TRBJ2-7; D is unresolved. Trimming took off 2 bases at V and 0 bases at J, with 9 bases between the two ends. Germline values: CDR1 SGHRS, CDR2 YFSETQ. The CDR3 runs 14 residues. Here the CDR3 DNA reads TGCGCCAGCAGCTTACTAACTGACTCCTACGAGCAGTACTTC. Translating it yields CASSLLTDSYEQYF.

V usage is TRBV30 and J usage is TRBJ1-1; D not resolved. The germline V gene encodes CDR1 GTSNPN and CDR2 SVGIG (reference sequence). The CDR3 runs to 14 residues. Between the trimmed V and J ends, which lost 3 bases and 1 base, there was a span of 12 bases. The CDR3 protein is CAWSRLTPNTEAFF. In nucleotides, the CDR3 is TGTGCCTGGAGCCGTTTGACACCGAACACTGAAGCTTTCTTT.

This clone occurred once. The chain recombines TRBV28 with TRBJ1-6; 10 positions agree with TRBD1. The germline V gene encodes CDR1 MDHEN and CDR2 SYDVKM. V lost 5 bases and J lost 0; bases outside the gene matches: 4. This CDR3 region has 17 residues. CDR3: CASSPRTGGSYNSPLHF. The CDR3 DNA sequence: TGTGCCAGCAGTCCGCGGACAGGGGGCTCCTATAATTCACCCCTCCACTTT.

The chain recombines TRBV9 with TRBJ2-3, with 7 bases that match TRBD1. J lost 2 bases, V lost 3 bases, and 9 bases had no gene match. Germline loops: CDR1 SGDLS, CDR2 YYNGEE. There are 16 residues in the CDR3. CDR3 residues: CASSDPGTDYTDTQYF. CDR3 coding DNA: TGTGCCAGCAGCGACCCCGGGACAGACTACACAGATACGCAGTATTTT.

For the CDR3, the DNA is TGTGCCAGCAGTTACTCCACAGGGATGGAGACCCAGTACTTC. Translated: CASSYSTGMETQYF. The chain links TRBV6-5 to TRBJ2-5; weak D call: TRBD1 (6 bases). Germline V gene lookup returns CDR1 MNHEY and CDR2 SVGAGI. The V end was cut by 0 bases, the J end by 5 bases, with 10 bases between. The CDR3 contains 14 residues.

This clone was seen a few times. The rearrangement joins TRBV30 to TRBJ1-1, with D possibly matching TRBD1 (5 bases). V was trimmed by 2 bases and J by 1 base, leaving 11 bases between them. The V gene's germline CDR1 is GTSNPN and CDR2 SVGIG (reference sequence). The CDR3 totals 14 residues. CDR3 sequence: CAWSQFTGNTEAFF. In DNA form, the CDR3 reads TGTGCCTGGAGTCAATTTACAGGGAACACTGAAGCTTTCTTT.

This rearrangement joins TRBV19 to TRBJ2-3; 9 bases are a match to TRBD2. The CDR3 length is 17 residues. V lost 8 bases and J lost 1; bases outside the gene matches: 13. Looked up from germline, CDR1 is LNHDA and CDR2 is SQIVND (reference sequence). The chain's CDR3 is CASHPSGVFTGTDTQYF. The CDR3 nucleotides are TGTGCCAGTCACCCTAGCGGGGTCTTTACTGGCACAGATACGCAGTATTTT. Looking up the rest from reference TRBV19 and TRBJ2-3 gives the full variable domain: DGGITQSPKYLFRKEGQNVTLSCEQNLNHDAMYWYRQDPGQGLRLIYYSQIVNDFQKGDIAEGYSVSREKKESFPLTVTSAQKNPTAFYLCASHPSGVFTGTDTQYFGPGTRLTVL.

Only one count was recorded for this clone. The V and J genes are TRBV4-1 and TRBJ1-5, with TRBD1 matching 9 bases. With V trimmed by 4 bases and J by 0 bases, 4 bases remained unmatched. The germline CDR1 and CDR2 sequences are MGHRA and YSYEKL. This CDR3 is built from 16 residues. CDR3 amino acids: CASSPRTGVSNQPQHF. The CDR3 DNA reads TGCGCCAGCAGCCCCAGGACAGGGGTTAGCAATCAGCCCCAGCATTTT.

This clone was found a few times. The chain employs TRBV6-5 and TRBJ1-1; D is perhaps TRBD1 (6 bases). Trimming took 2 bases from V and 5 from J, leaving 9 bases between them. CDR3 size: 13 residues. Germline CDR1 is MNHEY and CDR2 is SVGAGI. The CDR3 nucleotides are TGTGCCAGCAGTTACGGGGGCAAGACTGAAGCTTTCTTT. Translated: CASSYGGKTEAFF.

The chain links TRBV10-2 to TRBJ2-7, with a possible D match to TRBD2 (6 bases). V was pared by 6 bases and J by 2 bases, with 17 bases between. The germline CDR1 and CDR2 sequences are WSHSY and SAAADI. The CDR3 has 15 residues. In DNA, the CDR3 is TGCGCCAGCAGCTTAGAAGTGGGCGGGGCCTACGAGCAGTACTTC. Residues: CASSLEVGGAYEQYF.

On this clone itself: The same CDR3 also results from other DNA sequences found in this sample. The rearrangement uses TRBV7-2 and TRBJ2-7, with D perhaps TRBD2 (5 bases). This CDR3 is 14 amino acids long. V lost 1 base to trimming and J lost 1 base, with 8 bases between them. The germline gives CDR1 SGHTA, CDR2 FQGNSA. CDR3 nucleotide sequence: TGTGCCAGCAGCTTAGGAACGGGATCCTACGAGCAGTACTTC. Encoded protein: CASSLGTGSYEQYF.

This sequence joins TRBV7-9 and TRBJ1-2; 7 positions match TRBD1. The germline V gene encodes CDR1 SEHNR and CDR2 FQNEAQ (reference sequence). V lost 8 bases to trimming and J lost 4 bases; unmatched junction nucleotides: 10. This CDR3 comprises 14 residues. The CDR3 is CASGPGQLFYGYTF. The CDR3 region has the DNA TGTGCCAGCGGACCGGGACAGTTATTCTATGGCTACACCTTC.

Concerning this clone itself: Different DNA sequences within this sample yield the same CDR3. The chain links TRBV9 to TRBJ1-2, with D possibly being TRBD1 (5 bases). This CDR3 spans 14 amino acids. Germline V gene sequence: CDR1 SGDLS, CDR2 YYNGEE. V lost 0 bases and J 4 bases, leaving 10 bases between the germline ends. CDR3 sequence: CASSVGQGLYGYTF. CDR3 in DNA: TGTGCCAGCAGCGTAGGGCAGGGTCTCTATGGCTACACCTTC.

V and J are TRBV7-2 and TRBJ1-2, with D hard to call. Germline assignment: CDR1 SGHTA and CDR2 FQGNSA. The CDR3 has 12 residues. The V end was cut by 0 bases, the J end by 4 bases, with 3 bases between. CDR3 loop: CASSLASYGYTF. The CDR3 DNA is TGTGCCAGCAGCTTAGCCAGCTATGGCTACACCTTC.

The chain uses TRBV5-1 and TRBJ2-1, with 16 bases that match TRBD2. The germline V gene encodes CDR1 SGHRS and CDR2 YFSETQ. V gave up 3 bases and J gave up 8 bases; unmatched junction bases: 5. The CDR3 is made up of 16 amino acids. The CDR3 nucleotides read TGCGCCAGCAGCTGGGGGACTAGCGGGGGGGTCGATGAGCAGTTCTTC. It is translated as CASSWGTSGGVDEQFF.

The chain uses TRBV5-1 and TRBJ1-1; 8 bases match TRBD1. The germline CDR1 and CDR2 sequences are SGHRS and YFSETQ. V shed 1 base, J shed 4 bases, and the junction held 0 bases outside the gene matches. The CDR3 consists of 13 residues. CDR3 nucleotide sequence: TGCGCCAGCAGCTTGACAGGGGGCACTGAAGCTTTCTTT. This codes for CASSLTGGTEAFF.

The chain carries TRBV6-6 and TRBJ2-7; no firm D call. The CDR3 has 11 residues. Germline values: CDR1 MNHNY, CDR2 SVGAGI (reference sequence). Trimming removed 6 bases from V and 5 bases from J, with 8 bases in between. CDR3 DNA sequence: TGTGCCAGCAGCCCCTCGGACGAGCAGTACTTC. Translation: CASSPSDEQYF.

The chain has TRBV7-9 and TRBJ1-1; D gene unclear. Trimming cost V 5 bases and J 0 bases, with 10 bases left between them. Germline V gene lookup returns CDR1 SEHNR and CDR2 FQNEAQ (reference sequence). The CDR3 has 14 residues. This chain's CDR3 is CASSAFRVNTEAFF. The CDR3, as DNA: TGTGCCAGCAGCGCCTTTAGAGTGAACACTGAAGCTTTCTTT.

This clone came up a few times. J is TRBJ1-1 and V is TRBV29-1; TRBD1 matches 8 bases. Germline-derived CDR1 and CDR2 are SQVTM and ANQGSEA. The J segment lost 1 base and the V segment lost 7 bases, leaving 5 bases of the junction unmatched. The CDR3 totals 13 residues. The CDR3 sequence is CSGTDRANTEAFF. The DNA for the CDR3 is TGCAGCGGTACGGACAGGGCGAACACTGAAGCTTTCTTT. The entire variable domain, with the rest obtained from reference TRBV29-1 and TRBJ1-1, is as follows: SAVISQKPSRDICQRGTSLTIQCQVDSQVTMMFWYRQQPGQSLTLIATANQGSEATYESGFVIDKFPISRPNLTFSTLTVSNMSPEDSSIYLCSGTDRANTEAFFGQGTRLTVV.

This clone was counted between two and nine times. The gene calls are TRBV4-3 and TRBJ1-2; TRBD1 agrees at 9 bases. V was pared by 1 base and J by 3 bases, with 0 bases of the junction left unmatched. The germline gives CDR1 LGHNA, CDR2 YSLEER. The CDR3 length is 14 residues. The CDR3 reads CASSQGTGDYGYTF. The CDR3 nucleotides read TGCGCCAGCAGCCAAGGGACAGGGGACTATGGCTACACCTTC.

The CDR3 DNA reads as TGTGCCAGCAGCTTGACCCTCCCTAGCGGGGGGACAGATACGCAGTATTTT. It encodes CASSLTLPSGGTDTQYF. This chain joins TRBV11-3 and TRBJ2-3; 11 bases fit TRBD2. CDR3 length: 17 residues. Germline loops: CDR1 SGHNT, CDR2 YENEEA. V was clipped by 3 bases and J by 3 bases; unmatched bases: 8.

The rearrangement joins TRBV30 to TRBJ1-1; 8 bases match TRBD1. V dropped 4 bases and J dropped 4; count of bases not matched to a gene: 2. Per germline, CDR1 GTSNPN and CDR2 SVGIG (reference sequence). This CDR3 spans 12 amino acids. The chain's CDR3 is CAWTDRGTEAFF. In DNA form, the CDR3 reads TGTGCCTGGACAGACAGGGGCACTGAAGCTTTCTTT.

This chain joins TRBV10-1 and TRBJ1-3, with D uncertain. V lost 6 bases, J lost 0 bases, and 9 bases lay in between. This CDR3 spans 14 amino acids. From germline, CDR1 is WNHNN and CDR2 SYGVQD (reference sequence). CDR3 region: CASSLDISGNTIYF. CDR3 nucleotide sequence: TGCGCCAGCAGCCTCGACATCTCTGGAAACACCATATATTTT.

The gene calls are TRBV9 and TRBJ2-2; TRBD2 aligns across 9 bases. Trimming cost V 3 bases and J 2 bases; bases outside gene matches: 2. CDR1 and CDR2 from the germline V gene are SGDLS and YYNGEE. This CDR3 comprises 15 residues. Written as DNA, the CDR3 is TGTGCCAGCAGCGGTAGCGGGGGAAACACCGGGGAGCTGTTTTTT. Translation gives CASSGSGGNTGELFF. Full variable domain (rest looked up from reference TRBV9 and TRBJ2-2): DSGVTQTPKHLITATGQRVTLRCSPRSGDLSVYWYQQSLDQGLQFLIQYYNGEERAKGNILERFSAQQFPDLHSELNLSSLELGDSALYFCASSGSGGNTGELFFGEGSRLTVL.

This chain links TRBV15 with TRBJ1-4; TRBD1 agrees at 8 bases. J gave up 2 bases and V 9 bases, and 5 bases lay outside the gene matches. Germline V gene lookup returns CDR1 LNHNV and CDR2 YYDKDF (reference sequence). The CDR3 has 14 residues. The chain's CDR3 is CATRQGPTNEKLFF. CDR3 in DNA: TGTGCCACTCGACAGGGGCCCACTAATGAAAAACTGTTTTTT.

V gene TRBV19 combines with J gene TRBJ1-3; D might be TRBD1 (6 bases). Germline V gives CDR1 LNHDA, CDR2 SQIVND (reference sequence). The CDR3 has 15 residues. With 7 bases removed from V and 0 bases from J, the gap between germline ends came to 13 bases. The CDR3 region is CASNPQGNSGNTIYF. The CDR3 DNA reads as TGTGCCAGTAACCCACAGGGCAACTCTGGAAACACCATATATTTT.